The entry below gives a single T cell receptor beta chain sequence along with its context. In its sample, this clone was seen once. Its antigen is currently not known. One junction end disagrees with the germline gene, perhaps due to a read error. This same CDR3 is encoded by further DNA sequences in the sample. The entry originates in a study of siplizumab effects on memory and regulatory T cells (dated by TCRdb to about 2019). Describing the broader study: The effect of the anti-CD2 antibody siplizumab on alloreactive T-cell subsets was examined in allogeneic mixed lymphocyte reactions constructed from human PBMCs. Here is what the overall study found, with its caveats: No functional confirmation was obtained for the suppressive function of proliferating Tregs from siplizumab cultures. In reactions with siplizumab, an average of approximately 69% of mappable alloreactive CD4+ clones were Treg-derived, compared with roughly 27% in control reactions. Compared with memory T cells, unstimulated naive T cells appeared more diverse, and naive cells seemed to make a substantial contribution to the alloresponse. The cumulative frequency of alloreactive sequences traceable to unstimulated CD4+ memory T cells was significantly reduced by siplizumab. Because sequences below about 10^-5 frequency were poorly captured, only a minor fraction of alloreactive clones could be mapped to unstimulated subsets. A naive or memory phenotype could not be assigned to roughly 75-95% of proliferating CD4+ or CD8+ clones.

The library was obtained by the immunoSEQ multiplex PCR assay. Roughly 10^5 TCR templates per sample were assayed on the deep sequencing platform. Genomic DNA extracted from sorted T cells was used for TCRbeta CDR3 sequencing. The original methods were these. The R programming language was used for clonal analysis of the TCRbeta CDR3 data. Unstimulated samples were compared with post-reaction CFSE-low samples to define alloreactive CD4+ and CD8+ clones. Regulatory or non-regulatory origin of alloreactive CD4+ clones was assigned by matching sequences to the sorted unstimulated Treg and non-Treg repertoires. The table comes from immuneACCESS by way of TCRdb, which keeps in-frame sequences with V and J called. Part of the clones is missing from these tables; in studies checked, under half for an unresolved V gene and the rest for unknown reasons. The DNA was the basis for D and trimming; V, J and clone size are from that table. For this sample the table gives tens of thousands of clones, of which about 97% were detected only once. Around 0.66% of the sample is held by the ten biggest clonotypes.

In addition, sequencing in three donor pairs included unstimulated CD8+ effector memory subsets alongside CD4+ naive, CD8+ naive, CD8+ TEMRA and CD4+ memory subsets. TCRbeta CDR3 sequencing was performed on sorted unstimulated T cells and on proliferating T cells recovered from mixed lymphocyte reactions. Fresh whole blood from approximately ten HLA-typed healthy donors was used to isolate PBMCs. The specimen was naive CD4+ T cells sorted from blood. Read against the paper, the sample's cell subset or site label means: unstimulated naive T cells. This clonotype originated in a human donor in good health.

CDR3 sequence: CAIRQTGGSNTEAFF. Here is the DNA: TGTGCCATCAGGCAGACAGGGGGCTCGAACACTGAAGCTTTTTTT. Recombination linked TRBV10-3 to TRBJ1-1; 10 bases in between match TRBD1. CDR1 ENHRY and CDR2 SYGVKD were looked up in the germline V gene. The CDR3 goes from the cysteine to the phenylalanine over 15 residues. Only the CDR3 DNA is retained, 45 bases long and in frame from the first base.